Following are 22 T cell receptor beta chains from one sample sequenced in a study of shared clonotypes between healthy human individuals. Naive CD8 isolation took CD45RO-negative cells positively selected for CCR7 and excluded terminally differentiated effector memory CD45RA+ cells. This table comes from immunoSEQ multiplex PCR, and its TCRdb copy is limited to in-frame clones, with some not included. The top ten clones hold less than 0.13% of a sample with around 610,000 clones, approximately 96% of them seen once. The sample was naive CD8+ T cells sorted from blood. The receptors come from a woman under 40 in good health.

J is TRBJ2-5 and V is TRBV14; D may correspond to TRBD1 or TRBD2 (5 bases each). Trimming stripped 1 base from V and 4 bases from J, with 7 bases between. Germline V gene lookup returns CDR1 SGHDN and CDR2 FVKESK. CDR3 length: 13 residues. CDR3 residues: CASSQGGGETQYF. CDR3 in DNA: TGTGCCAGCAGCCAAGGTGGGGGAGAGACCCAGTACTTC.

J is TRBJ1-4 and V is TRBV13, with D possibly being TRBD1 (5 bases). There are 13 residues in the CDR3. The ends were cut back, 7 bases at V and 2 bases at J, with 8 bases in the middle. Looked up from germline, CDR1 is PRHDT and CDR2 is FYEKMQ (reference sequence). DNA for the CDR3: TGTGCCAGCACATGGGGGACTAATGAAAAACTGTTTTTT. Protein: CASTWGTNEKLFF.

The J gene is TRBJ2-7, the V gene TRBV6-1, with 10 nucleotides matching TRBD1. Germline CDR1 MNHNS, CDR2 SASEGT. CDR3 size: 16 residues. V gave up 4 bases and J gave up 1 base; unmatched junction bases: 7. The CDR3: CASSVDRDRGSYEQYF. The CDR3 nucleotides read TGTGCCAGCAGTGTTGACCGGGACAGGGGTTCCTACGAGCAGTACTTC.

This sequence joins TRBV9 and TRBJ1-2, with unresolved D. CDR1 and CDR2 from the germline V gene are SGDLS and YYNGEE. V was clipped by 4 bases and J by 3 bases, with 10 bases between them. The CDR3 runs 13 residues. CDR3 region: CASSSPGDYGYTF. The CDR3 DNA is TGTGCCAGCAGCTCACCTGGGGACTATGGCTACACCTTC.

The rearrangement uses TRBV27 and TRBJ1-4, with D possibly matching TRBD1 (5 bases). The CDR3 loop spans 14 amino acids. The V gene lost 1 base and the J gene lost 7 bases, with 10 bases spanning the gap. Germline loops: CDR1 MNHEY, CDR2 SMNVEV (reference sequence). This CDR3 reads CASSLWAGFEKLFF. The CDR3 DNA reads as TGTGCCAGCAGTTTATGGGCAGGGTTTGAAAAACTGTTTTTT.

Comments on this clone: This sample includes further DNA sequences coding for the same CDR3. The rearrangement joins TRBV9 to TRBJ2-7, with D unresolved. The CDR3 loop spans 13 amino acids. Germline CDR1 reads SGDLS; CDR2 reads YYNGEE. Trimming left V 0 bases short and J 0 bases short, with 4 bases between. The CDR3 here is CASSVGDSYEQYF. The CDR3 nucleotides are TGTGCCAGCAGCGTAGGTGACTCCTACGAGCAGTACTTC.

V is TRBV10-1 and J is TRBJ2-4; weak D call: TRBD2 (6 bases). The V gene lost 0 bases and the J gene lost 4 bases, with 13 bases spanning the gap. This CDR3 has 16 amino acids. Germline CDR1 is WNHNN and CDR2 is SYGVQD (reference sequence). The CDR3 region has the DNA TGCGCCAGCAGTGAGTCGACGGCGGGACCAAAAAACATTCAGTACTTC. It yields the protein CASSESTAGPKNIQYF.

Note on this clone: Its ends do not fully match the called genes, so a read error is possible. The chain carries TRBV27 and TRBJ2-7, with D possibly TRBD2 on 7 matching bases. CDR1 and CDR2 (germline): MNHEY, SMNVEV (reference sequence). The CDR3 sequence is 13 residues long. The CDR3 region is CASSLSGGPETCF. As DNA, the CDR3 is TGTGCCAGCAGTTTATCCGGGGGGCCAGAAACTTGCTTC.

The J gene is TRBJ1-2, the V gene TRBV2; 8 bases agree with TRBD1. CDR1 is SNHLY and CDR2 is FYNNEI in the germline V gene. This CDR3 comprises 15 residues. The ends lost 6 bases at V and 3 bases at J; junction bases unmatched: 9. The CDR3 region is CASRQPGQGYYGYTF. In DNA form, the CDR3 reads TGTGCCAGCAGGCAACCTGGACAGGGCTACTATGGCTACACCTTC.

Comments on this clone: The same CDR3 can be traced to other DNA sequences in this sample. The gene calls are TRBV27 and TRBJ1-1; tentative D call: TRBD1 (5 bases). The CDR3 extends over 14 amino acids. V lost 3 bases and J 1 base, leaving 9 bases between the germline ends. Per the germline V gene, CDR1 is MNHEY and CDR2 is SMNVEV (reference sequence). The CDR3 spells CASSFSGGNTEAFF. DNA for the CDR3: TGTGCCAGCAGTTTTTCGGGGGGGAACACTGAAGCTTTCTTT.

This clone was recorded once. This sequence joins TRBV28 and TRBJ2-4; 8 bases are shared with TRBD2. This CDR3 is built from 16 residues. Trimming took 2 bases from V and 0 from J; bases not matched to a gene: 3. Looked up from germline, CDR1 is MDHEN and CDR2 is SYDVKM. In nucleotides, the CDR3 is TGTGCCAGCAGTTTAGTTCTAGCGGGAGCCAAAAACATTCAGTACTTC. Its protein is CASSLVLAGAKNIQYF. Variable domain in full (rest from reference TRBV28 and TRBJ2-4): DVKVTQSSRYLVKRTGEKVFLECVQDMDHENMFWYRQDPGLGLRLIYFSYDVKMKEKGDIPEGYSVSREKKERFSLILESASTNQTSMYLCASSLVLAGAKNIQYFGAGTRLSVL.

CDR3 nucleotides: TGTGCCAGCAGTTCCCCGGGACAGGGAGGTCACGAGCAGTACTTC. This sequence encodes CASSSPGQGGHEQYF. The rearrangement joins TRBV27 to TRBJ2-7, with 9 bases that match TRBD1. CDR3 length: 15 amino acids. CDR1 and CDR2 (germline): MNHEY, SMNVEV (reference sequence). V lost 4 bases to trimming and J lost 5 bases; unmatched junction nucleotides: 9.

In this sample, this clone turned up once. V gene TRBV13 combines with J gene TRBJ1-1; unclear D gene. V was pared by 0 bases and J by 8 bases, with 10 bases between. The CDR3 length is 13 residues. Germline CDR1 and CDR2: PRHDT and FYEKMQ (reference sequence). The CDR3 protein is CASSLGNVPEAFF. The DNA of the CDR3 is TGTGCCAGCAGCTTAGGTAACGTACCCGAAGCTTTCTTT.

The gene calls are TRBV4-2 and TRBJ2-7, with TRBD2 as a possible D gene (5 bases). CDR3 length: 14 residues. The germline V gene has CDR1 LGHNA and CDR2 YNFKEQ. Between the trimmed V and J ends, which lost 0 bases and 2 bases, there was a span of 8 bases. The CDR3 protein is CASSQDYGAYEQYF. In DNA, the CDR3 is TGTGCCAGCAGCCAAGATTACGGGGCCTACGAGCAGTACTTC.

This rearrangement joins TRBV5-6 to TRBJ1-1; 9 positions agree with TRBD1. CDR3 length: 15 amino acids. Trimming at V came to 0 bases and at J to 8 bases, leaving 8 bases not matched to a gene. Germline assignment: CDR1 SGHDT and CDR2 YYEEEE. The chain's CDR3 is CASSLDGQGHREAFF. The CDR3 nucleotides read TGTGCCAGCAGCTTGGATGGACAGGGGCATCGGGAAGCTTTCTTT.

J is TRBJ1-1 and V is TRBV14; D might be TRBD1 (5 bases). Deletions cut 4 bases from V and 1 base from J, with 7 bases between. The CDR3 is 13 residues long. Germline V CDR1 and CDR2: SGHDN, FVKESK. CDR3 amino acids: CASSLRGNTEAFF. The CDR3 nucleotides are TGTGCCAGCAGCCTGAGGGGGAACACTGAAGCTTTCTTT.

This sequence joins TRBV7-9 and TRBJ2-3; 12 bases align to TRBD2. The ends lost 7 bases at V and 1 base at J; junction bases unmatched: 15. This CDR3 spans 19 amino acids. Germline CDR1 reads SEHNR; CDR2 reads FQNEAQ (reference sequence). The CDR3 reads CASITIELAGGGGTDTQYF. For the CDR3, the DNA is TGTGCCAGCATCACGATTGAACTAGCGGGAGGAGGTGGCACAGATACGCAGTATTTT.

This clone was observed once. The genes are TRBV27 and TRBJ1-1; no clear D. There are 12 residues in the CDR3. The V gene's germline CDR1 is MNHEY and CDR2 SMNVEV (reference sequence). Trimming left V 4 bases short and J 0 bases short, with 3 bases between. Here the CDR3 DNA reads TGTGCCAGCAGTTCGATGAACACTGAAGCTTTCTTT. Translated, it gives CASSSMNTEAFF.

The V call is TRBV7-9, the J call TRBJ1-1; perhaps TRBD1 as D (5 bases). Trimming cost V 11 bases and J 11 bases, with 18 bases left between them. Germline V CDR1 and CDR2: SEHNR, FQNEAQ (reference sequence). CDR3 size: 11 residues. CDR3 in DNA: TGTGCCGTGAGGGGCCCCGGGGGGGCTTTCTTT. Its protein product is CAVRGPGGAFF. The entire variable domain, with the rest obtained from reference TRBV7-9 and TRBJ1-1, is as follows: DTGVSQNPRHKITKRGQNVTFRCDPISEHNRLYWYRQTLGQGPEFLTYFQNEAQLEKSRLLSDRFSAERPKGSFSTLEIQRTEQGDSAMYLCAVRGPGGAFFGQGTRLTVV.

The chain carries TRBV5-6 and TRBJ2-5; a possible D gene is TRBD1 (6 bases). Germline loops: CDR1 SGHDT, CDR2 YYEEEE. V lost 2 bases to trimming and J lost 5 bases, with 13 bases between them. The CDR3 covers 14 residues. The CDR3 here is CASSFQGQAETQYF. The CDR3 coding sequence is TGTGCCAGCAGCTTCCAGGGGCAGGCGGAGACCCAGTACTTC.

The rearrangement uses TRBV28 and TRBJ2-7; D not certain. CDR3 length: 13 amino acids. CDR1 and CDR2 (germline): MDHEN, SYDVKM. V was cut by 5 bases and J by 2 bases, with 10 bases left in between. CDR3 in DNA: TGTGCCAGCAGTACCAGGCTTCCCTACGAGCAGTACTTC. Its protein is CASSTRLPYEQYF.

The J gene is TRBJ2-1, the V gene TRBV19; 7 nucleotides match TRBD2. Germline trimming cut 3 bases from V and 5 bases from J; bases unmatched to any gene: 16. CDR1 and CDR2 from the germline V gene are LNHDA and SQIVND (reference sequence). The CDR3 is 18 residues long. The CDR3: CASSISIPLASGNNEQFF. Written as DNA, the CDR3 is TGTGCCAGTAGTATTTCAATCCCACTCGCTAGCGGAAACAATGAGCAGTTCTTC.